This TCR beta chain was sequenced for a study of cytomegalovirus exposure and HLA in healthy donors. V was clipped by 3 bases and J by 1 base, with 13 bases between them. Germline V lookup: CDR1 SGDLS, CDR2 YYNGEE. The CDR3 is 15 residues long. Amplification used 60 Vbeta primers and 13 Jbeta primers. Sequencing used immunoSEQ multiplex PCR; TCRdb keeps in-frame clones, though not all of them. The repertoire holds 150,000 to 200,000 clones, with 75% as singletons. Notes on the study in general: Some V segments could not be told apart, so they were left out, TRBV6-2 and TRBV6-3 among them. Some highly shared sequence variants likely arose as a pipeline artifact. Cytomegalovirus-associated TCR beta chains were listed, numbering over 150.

With respect to this clone: Its cognate antigen is unknown.

The sequenced sample was PBMCs. The receptor's source is a female donor in good health and CMV-seronegative. The chain uses TRBV9 and TRBJ1-1; TRBD1 is a possible D gene (6 bases). The CDR3: CASSEAGGPNTEAFF. The CDR3 DNA reads TGTGCCAGCAGCGAGGCGGGGGGGCCGAACACTGAAGCTTTCTTT.